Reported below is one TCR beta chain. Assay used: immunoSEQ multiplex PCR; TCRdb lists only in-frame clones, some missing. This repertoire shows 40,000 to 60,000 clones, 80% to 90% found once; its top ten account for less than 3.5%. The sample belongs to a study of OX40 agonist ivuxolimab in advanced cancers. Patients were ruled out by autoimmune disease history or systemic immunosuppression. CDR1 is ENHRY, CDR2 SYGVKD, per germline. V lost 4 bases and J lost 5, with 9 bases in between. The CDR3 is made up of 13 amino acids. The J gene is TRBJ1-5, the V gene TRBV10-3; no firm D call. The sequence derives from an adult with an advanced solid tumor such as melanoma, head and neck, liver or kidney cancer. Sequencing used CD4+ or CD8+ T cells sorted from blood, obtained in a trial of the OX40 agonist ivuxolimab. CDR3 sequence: CAISAGSYQPQHF. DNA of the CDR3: TGTGCCATCAGTGCAGGTAGTTATCAGCCCCAGCATTTT.